The subject of this entry is one TCR beta chain. Per the original data handling: How many nucleated cells were present was estimated from reference gene primer amplification. Clones were sequenced by immunoSEQ multiplex PCR, and TCRdb holds only the in-frame ones, with some missing. That table gives V, J and clone size, and the DNA gave D and trimming. The table lists fewer than 100,000 clones, about nine tenths of them singletons. The source of the sample is a study of blood T cell repertoires in COVID-19. Study details: Samples taken during acute and convalescent COVID-19 were collected in the United States, Italy and Spain. PBMCs, B-cell-depleted T cells, or T cells provided the cDNA or gDNA that made up the material.

Looked up from germline, CDR1 is SGHDT and CDR2 is YYEEEE. CDR3 size: 15 residues. V lost 2 bases, J lost 3 bases, and 6 bases stayed unmatched. This receptor was obtained from a man at least 80 years old in a cohort sampled during active COVID-19. Sequenced: peripheral blood. The V call is TRBV5-6, the J call TRBJ2-7; 9 bases agree with TRBD2. This chain's CDR3 is CASSFRTSELYEQYF. DNA for the CDR3: TGTGCCAGCAGCTTCCGGACTAGCGAGCTCTACGAGCAGTACTTC.